This T cell receptor (beta chain) originates from a study of Tregs in tolerant kidney transplant recipients. Only in-frame clones appear in the TCRdb table, and some are missing; sequencing was by immunoSEQ multiplex PCR. The profile shows more than 75,000 clones, approximately 93% of them singletons. Broader study findings: Activated donor B cell expansion appeared to reveal the most relevant donor-specific TCRbeta repertoire.

The CDR3 extends over 12 amino acids. Germline CDR1 reads SGHTA; CDR2 reads FQGNSA. V was clipped by 5 bases and J by 7 bases, with 12 bases between them. With regard to this clone: Its antigen is as yet unknown.

The chain recombines TRBV7-2 with TRBJ2-7; D remains ambiguous. This sequence was found in a human donor who received a combined kidney and bone marrow transplant. Specimen: CD4+ T cells from blood, collected before the transplant. The CDR3 DNA follows: TGTGCCAGCAGCCCCCCTCAGGATGAGCAGTACTTC. The encoded protein is CASSPPQDEQYF. Full variable domain (outside the CDR3, taken from reference TRBV7-2 and TRBJ2-7): GAGVSQSPSNKVTEKGKDVELRCDPISGHTALYWYRQSLGQGLEFLIYFQGNSAPDKSGLPSDRFSAERTGGSVSTLTIQRTQQEDSAVYLCASSPPQDEQYFGPGTRLTVT.